This T cell receptor beta chain is from a study of ipilimumab plus nivolumab after autologous stem cell transplantation. Background on the study: The DLBCL cohort had primary refractory and relapsed disease, with 18-month progression-free survival of approximately 87% and 28%.

This clone was recorded a few times. Checkpoint therapy with ipilimumab 1 mg/kg began 14 to 28 days after transplant. Dosing: nivolumab 3 mg/kg IV, weeks 1, 4, 7, 10, then every two weeks to week 26. The protocol was immunoSEQ multiplex PCR, while the TCRdb copy is restricted to in-frame clones and leaves out a portion. The sample carries 10,000 to 15,000 clones, more than 70% recorded once. Per germline, CDR1 MNHNS and CDR2 SASEGT. The CDR3 contains 18 residues. The V end was cut by 5 bases, the J end by 0 bases, with 20 bases between. The sequence derives from a male donor with diffuse large B-cell lymphoma. The chain employs TRBV6-1 and TRBJ2-1; no reliable D call. Sequences were derived from PBMCs, sampled in a trial of ipilimumab plus nivolumab as post-transplant consolidation. The CDR3 coding sequence is TGTGCCAGCAGTAAAGTCCCCGATAAGATAAGCTCCTACAATGAGCAGTTCTTC. Translating it yields CASSKVPDKISSYNEQFF.